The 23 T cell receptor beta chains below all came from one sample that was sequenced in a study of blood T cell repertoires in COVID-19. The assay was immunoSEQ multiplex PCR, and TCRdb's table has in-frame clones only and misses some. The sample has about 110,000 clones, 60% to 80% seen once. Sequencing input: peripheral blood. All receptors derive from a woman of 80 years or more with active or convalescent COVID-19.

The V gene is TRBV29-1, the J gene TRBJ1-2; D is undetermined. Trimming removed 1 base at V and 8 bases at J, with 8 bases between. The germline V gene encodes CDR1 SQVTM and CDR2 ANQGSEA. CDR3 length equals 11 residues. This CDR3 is CSVEGERGYTF. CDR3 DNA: TGCAGCGTTGAAGGGGAGCGGGGCTACACCTTC.

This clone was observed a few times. CDR3 in DNA: TGTGCCAGCAGCCGATTCTCTAGCTATGGCTACACCTTC. Protein: CASSRFSSYGYTF. The chain links TRBV3-1 (or the pseudogene TRBV3-2) to TRBJ1-2, with unresolved D. The CDR3 covers 13 residues. Trimming removed 4 bases from V and 4 bases from J, with 10 bases in between. The germline CDR1 and CDR2 sequences are LGHDT and YNNKEL (reference sequence).

The CDR3 loop reads CASSRRTGGATEAFF. CDR3 bases: TGTGCCAGCAGCCGTAGGACAGGCGGTGCCACTGAAGCTTTCTTT. The chain has TRBV3-1 (or the pseudogene TRBV3-2) and TRBJ1-1; TRBD1 matches at 7 bases. The CDR3 totals 15 residues. Germline V lookup: CDR1 LGHDT, CDR2 YNNKEL (reference sequence). V lost 4 bases to trimming and J lost 4 bases; unmatched junction nucleotides: 9.

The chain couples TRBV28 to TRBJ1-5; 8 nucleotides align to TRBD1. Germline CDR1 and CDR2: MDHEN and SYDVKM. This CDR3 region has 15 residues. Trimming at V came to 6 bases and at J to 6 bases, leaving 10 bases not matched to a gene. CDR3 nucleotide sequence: TGTGCCAGCAGGAGCATGGACAGGGAAAGTCAGCCCCAGCATTTT. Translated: CASRSMDRESQPQHF.

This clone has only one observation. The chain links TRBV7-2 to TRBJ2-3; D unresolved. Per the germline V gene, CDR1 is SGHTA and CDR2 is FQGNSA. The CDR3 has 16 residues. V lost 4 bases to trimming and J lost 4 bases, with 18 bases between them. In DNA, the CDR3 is TGTGCCAGCAGCTCCCTGGTGAGCTCCACCCCAGATACGCAGTATTTT. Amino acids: CASSSLVSSTPDTQYF.

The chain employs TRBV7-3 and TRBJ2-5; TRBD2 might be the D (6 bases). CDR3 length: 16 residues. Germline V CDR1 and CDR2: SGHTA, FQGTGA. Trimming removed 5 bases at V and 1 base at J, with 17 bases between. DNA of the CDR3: TGTGCCAGCAGCCGGGGGATCGTACACTCCCAAGAGACCCAGTACTTC. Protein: CASSRGIVHSQETQYF.

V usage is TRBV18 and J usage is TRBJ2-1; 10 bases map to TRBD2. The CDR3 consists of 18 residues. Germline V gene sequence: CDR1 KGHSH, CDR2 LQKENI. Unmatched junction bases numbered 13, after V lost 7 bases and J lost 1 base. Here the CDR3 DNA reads TGTGCCAGCTTCCCGCGCCTAGCGGGAGTACTGTCCTACAATGAGCAGTTCTTC. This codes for CASFPRLAGVLSYNEQFF.

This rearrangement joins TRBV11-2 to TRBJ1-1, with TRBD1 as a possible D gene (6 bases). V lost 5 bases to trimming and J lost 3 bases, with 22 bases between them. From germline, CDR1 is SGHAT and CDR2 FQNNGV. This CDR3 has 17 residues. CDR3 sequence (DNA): TGTGCCAGCAGCGCGAGACAGGTTTTCTCAGGCGACACTGAAGCTTTCTTT. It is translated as CASSARQVFSGDTEAFF. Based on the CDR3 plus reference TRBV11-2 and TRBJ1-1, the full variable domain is EAGVAQSPRYKIIEKRQSVAFWCNPISGHATLYWYQQILGQGPKLLIQFQNNGVVDDSQLPKDRFSAERLKGVDSTLKIQPAKLEDSAVYLCASSARQVFSGDTEAFFGQGTRLTVV.

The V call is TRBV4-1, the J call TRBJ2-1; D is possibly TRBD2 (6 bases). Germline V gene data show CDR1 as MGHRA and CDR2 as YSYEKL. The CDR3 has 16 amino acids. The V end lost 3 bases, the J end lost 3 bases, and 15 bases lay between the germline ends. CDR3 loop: CASSHLTGANYNEQFF. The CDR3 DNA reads TGCGCCAGCAGCCACCTTACGGGAGCTAACTACAATGAGCAGTTCTTC.

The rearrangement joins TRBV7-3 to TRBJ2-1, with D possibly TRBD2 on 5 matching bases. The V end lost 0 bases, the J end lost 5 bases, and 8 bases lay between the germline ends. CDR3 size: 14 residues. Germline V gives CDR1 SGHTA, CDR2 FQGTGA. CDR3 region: CASSLTSGDNEQFF. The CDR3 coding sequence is TGTGCCAGCAGCTTAACGAGCGGCGACAATGAGCAGTTCTTC. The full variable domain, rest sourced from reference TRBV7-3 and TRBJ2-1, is GAGVSQTPSNKVTEKGKYVELRCDPISGHTALYWYRQSLGQGPEFLIYFQGTGAADDSGLPNDRFFAVRPEGSVSTLKIQRTERGDSAVYLCASSLTSGDNEQFFGPGTRLTVL.

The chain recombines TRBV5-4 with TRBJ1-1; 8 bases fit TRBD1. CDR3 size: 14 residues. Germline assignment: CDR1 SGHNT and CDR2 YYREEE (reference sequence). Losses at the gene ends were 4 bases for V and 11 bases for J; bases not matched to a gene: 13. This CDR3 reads CASSPQGQGPTAFF. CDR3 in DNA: TGTGCCAGCAGCCCGCAAGGACAGGGCCCGACGGCTTTCTTT. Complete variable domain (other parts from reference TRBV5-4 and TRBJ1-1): ETGVTQSPTHLIKTRGQQVTLRCSSQSGHNTVSWYQQALGQGPQFIFQYYREEENGRGNFPPRFSGLQFPNYSSELNVNALELDDSALYLCASSPQGQGPTAFFGQGTRLTVV.

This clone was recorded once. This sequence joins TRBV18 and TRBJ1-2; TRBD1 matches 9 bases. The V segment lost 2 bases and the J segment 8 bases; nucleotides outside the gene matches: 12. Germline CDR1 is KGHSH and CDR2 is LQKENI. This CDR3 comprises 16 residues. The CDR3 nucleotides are TGTGCCAGCTCACCAACCCGGACAGGGGTTGAGCGGGGCTACACCTTC. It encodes CASSPTRTGVERGYTF.

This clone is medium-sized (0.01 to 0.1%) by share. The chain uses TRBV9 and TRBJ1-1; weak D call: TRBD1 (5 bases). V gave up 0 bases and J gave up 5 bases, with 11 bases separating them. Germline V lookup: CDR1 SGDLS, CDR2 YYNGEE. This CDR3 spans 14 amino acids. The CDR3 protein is CASSVGGGSTEAFF. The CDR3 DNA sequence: TGTGCCAGCAGCGTAGGCGGGGGGAGTACTGAAGCTTTCTTT.

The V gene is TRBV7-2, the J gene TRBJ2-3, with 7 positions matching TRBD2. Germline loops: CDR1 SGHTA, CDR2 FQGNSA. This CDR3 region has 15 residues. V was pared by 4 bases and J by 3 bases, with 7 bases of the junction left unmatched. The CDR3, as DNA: TGTGCCAGCAGCTCTATGGGCGGGAGAACAGATACGCAGTATTTT. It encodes CASSSMGGRTDTQYF.

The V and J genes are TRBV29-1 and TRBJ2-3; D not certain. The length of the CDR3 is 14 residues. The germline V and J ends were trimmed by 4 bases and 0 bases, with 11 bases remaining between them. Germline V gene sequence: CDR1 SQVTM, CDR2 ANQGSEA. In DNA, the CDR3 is TGCAGCGTTGCAGCGACCACTAGCACAGATACGCAGTATTTT. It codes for CSVAATTSTDTQYF.

CDR3 region: CASSRQGGGETQYF. The CDR3 region has the DNA TGTGCCAGCAGCCGACAGGGTGGGGGAGAGACCCAGTACTTC. This chain connects TRBV27 to TRBJ2-5; 7 bases agree with TRBD1. The J segment lost 4 bases and the V segment lost 6 bases, leaving 8 bases of the junction unmatched. The CDR3 contains 14 residues. CDR1 MNHEY and CDR2 SMNVEV come from the germline V gene (reference sequence).

The DNA for the CDR3 is TGTGCCAGCAGCGGAGGACAGATGCCGGCAGATACGCAGTATTTT. Its translation is CASSGGQMPADTQYF. This chain joins TRBV5-8 and TRBJ2-3; the D gene is possibly TRBD1 (6 bases). The CDR3 runs 15 residues. In germline, CDR1 is SGHTS, CDR2 YDEGEE. Trimming pared 4 bases from V and 4 bases from J, leaving 16 bases between.

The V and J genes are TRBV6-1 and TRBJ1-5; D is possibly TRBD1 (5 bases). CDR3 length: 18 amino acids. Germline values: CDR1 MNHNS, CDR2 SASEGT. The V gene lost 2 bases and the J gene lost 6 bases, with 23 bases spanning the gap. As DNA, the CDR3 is TGTGCCAGCAGTGAATTCGGCTGGGAGGGAGCGGGGACTCAGCCCCAGCATTTT. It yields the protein CASSEFGWEGAGTQPQHF.

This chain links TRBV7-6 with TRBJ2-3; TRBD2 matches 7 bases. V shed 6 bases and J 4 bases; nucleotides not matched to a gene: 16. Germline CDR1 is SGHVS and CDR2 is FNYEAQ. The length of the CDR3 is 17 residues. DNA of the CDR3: TGTGCCAGCAGGCCCGCCTGGAGCGGGAAAAAAGCAGATACGCAGTATTTT. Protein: CASRPAWSGKKADTQYF. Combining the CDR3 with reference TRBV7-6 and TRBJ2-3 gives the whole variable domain GAGVSQSPRYKVTKRGQDVALRCDPISGHVSLYWYRQALGQGPEFLTYFNYEAQQDKSGLPNDRFSAERPEGSISTLTIQRTEQRDSAMYRCASRPAWSGKKADTQYFGPGTRLTVL.

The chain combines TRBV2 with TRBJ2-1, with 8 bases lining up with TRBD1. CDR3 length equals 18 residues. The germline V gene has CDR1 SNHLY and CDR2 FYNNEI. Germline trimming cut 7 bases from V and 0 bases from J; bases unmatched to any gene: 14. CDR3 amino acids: CASTGQGRATSSYNEQFF. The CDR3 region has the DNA TGTGCCAGCACTGGACAGGGTCGAGCGACCAGCTCCTACAATGAGCAGTTCTTC.

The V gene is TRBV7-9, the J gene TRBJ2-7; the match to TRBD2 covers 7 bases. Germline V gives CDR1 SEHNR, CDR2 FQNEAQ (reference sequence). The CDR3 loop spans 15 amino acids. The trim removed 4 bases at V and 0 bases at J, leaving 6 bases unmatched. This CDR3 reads CASSSWGGFSYEQYF. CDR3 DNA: TGTGCCAGCAGCTCCTGGGGGGGATTCTCCTACGAGCAGTACTTC.

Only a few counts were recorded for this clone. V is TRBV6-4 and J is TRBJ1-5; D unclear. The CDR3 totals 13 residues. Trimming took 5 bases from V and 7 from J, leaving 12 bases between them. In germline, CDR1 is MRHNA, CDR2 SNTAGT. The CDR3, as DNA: TGTGCCAGCAGTAGCCAAAGAGGCCAGCCCCAGCATTTT. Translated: CASSSQRGQPQHF.

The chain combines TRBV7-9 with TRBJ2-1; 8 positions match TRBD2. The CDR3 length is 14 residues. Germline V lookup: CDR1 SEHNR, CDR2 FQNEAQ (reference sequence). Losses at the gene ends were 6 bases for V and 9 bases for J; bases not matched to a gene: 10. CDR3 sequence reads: CASRFTSGEGEQFF. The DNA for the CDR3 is TGTGCCAGCAGATTCACTAGCGGAGAGGGTGAGCAGTTCTTC.